This record looks at one T cell receptor (beta chain) sequence and its context. Antigen specificity is unknown. These data come from a study of T cell responses to AZD1222 COVID-19 vaccine. Points from the study as a whole: Most donors were white British, females outnumbered males, and clonal diversity was possibly underestimated. Among vaccine-associated CD4 TCRs, coverage spanned spike, with dominance at 160-218 and 743-854. Spike-specific TCRs gained breadth and depth after people received two AZD1222 doses. Nearly half of spike-specific TCRs reportedly target variant regions that are unmutated in the B.1.351 and B.1.1.7 variants.

The protocol was immunoSEQ multiplex PCR, while the TCRdb copy is restricted to in-frame clones and leaves out a portion. The sample lists about 120,000 clones; roughly 91% were seen once. The TCR was taken from an adult in good health. The sample was peripheral blood, taken on day 0 of MenACWY control vaccination.

The CDR3 nucleotides read TGTGCCAGCAGTGAAGTGGAAGAGGGGCGAACTGAAGCTTTCTTT. Translated: CASSEVEEGRTEAFF. The chain uses TRBV2 and TRBJ1-1; D perhaps matches TRBD1 (5 bases). V was cut by 1 base and J by 5 bases, with 14 bases left in between. Germline CDR1 reads SNHLY; CDR2 reads FYNNEI. This CDR3 is built from 15 residues.